This T cell receptor (beta chain) originates from a study of T cell repertoires in aging, cancer and after chemotherapy. In the study overall: Donors were grouped into six age bands spanning 30 or younger through 70 or older. Repeat sampling of healthy donors over several months to years showed clear clonal overlap. Notes on the study in general: In cancer patients, declining TCR diversity with age involved lost richness and lost evenness.

This clonotype is medium-sized (0.01 to 0.1%) by share. Antigen specificity is unknown. The CDR3 totals 15 residues. From germline, CDR1 is MNHEY and CDR2 SMNVEV (reference sequence). V shed 5 bases and J 6 bases; nucleotides not matched to a gene: 13. A mixed TRB-A/B primer pool amplified rearranged TRB by multiplex touch-down PCR. TCRdb itself ran the multiplex PCR reads through MiXCR, one entry per CDR3 protein. The sample lists 2,800 or so distinct CDR3 sequences, about 30% occurring once. Amplification of TCR beta used genomic DNA extracted from peripheral blood. This clonotype was sampled from a human donor in good health. The specimen sequenced was blood. The rearrangement uses TRBV27 and TRBJ2-7; 7 bases are a match to TRBD1. CDR3 sequence: CASSPQPTGSGEQYF. In DNA, the CDR3 is TGTGCCAGCAGTCCACAGCCGACAGGGTCGGGCGAGCAGTACTTC.